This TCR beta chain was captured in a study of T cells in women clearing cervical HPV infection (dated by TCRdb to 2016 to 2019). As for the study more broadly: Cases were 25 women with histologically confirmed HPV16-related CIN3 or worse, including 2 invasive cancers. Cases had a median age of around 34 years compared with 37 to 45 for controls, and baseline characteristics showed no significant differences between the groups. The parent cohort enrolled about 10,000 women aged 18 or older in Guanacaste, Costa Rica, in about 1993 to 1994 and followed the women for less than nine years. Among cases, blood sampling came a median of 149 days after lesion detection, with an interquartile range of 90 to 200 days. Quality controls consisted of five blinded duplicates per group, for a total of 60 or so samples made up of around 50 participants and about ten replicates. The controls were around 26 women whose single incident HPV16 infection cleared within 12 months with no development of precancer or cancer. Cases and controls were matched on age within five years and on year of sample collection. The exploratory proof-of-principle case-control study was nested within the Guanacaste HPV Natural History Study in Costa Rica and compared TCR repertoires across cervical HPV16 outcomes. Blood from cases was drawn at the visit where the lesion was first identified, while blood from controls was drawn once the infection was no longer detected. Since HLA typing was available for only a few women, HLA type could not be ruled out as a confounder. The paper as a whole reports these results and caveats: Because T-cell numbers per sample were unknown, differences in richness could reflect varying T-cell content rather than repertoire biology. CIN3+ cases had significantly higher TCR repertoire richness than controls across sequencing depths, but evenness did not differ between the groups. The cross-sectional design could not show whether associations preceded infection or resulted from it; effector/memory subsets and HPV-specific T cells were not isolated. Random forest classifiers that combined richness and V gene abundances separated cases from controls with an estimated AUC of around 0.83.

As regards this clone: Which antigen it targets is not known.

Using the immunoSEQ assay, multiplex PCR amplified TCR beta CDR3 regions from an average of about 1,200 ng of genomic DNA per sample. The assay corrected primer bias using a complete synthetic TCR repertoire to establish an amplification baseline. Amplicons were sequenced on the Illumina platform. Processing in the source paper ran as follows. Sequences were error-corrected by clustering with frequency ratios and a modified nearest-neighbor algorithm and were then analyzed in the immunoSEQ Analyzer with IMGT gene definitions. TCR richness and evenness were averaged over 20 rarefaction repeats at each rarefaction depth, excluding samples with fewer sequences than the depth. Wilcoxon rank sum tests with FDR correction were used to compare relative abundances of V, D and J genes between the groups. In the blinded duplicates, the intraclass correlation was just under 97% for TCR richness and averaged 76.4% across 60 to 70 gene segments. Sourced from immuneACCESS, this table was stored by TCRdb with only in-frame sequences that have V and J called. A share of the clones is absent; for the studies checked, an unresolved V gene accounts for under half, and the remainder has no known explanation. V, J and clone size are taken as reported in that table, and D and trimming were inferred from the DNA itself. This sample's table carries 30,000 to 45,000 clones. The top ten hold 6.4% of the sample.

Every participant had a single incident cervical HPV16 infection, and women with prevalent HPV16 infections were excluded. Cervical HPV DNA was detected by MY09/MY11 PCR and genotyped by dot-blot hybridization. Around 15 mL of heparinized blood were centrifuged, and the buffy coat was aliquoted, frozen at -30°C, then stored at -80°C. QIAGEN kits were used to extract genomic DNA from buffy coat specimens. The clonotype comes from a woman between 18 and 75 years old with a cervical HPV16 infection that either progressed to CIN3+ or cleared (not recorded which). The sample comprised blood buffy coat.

The CDR3 region: CASSLARHRGFDRETQYF. The covered CDR3 bases are TGCGCCAGCAGCTTGGCCCGACATAGGGGATTCGATAGGGAGACC. Recombination linked TRBV5-1 to TRBJ2-5; the D gene is perhaps TRBD1, from 5 matching bases. The CDR3 end lies 3 residues beyond the end of the read and is filled in from the germline J gene. V is reduced by 0 bases and J by 5 bases, leaving a spacing of 23 bases between them. CDR1 and CDR2 (SGHRS, YFSETQ) derive from the germline V gene. The CDR3 holds 18 amino acids from the cysteine to the phenylalanine. The DNA covers only part of the CDR3, 45 bases in frame from base 1.